This entry describes one T cell receptor (beta chain). Its matching antigen is unknown. The sample is drawn from a study of cytomegalovirus exposure and HLA in healthy donors. General study points: Some V segments could not be told apart, so they were left out, TRBV6-2 and TRBV6-3 among them. A later examination showed that TCR association rates differed by HLA locus, with DRB1 most and HLA-C fewest.

The primer mix had 60 Vbeta and 13 Jbeta primers. Method: immunoSEQ multiplex PCR; TCRdb's copy keeps in-frame clones and lacks some. This repertoire includes approximately 50,000 clones. V shed 6 bases, J shed 2 bases, and the junction held 7 bases outside the gene matches. The CDR3 has 17 amino acids. Germline V CDR1 and CDR2: ENHRY, SYGVKD. The source is a man in his late teens or twenties in good health and CMV-seropositive. The chain couples TRBV10-3 to TRBJ2-7; 16 nucleotides match TRBD2. Sequenced input: PBMCs. CDR3 nucleotide sequence: TGTGCCATCAGCCCGGGACTAGCGGGAGGGGACGCCTACGAGCAGTACTTC. Its translation is CAISPGLAGGDAYEQYF.